The clone carrying this T cell receptor beta chain was recorded a few times. Its target is not known. Healthy donors of bone marrow made up the group. Vbeta (60) and Jbeta (13) primers were used in the PCR. Clones were read by immunoSEQ multiplex PCR, and TCRdb kept only the in-frame ones, dropping some. The sample yields 85,000 to 100,000 clones, around nine tenths seen once. The sample comes from a study of cytomegalovirus exposure and HLA in healthy donors. General observations from the study: Specificity for CMV antigens was confirmed in vitro for a few of the CMV-associated chains. For cytomegalovirus status, the classifier reportedly gave diagnoses with high specificity and sensitivity. Listed as cytomegalovirus-associated were about 160 TCR beta chains.

J was trimmed by 4 bases and V by 4 bases; bases with no gene match: 2. Germline V gene lookup returns CDR1 MDHEN and CDR2 SYDVKM. This CDR3 spans 14 amino acids. The TCR sequence derives from a man aged 25 to 40 in good health and CMV-seropositive. Sequencing was carried out using PBMCs. The chain links TRBV28 to TRBJ2-1, with TRBD1 identical over 9 bases. The CDR3 loop is CASSSGTGYNEQFF. The CDR3, as DNA: TGTGCCAGCAGTTCCGGGACAGGGTACAATGAGCAGTTCTTC.